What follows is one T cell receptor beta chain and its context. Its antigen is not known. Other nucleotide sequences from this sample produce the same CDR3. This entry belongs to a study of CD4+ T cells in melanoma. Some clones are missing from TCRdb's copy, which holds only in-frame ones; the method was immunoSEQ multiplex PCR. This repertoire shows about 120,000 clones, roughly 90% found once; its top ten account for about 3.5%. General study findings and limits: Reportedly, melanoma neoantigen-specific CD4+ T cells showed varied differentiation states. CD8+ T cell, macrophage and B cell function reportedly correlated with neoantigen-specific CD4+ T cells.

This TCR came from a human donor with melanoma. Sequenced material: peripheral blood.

The CDR3 sequence: CATSRDRTGNTIYF. The CDR3 DNA follows: TGTGCCACCAGCAGAGATCGTACTGGAAACACCATATATTTT. The rearrangement uses TRBV15 and TRBJ1-3; D gene unclear. The CDR3 runs 14 residues. V gave up 0 bases and J gave up 2 bases, with 5 bases separating them. CDR1 is LNHNV, CDR2 YYDKDF, per germline (reference sequence).